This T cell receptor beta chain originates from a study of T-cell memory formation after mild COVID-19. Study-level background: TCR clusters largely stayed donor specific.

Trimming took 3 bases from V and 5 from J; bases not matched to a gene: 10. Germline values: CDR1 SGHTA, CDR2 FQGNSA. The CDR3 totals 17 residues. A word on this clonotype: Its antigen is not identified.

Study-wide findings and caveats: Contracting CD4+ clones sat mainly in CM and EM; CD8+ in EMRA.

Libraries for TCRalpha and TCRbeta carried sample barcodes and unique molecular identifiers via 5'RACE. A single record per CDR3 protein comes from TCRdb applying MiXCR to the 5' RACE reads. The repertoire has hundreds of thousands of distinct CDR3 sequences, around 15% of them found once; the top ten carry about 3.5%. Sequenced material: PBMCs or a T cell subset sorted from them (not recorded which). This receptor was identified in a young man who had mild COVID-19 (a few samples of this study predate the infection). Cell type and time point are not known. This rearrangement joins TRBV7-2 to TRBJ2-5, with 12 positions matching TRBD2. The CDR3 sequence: CASSFGLAGGLLETQYF. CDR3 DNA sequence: TGTGCCAGCAGCTTTGGGCTAGCGGGGGGGCTTTTGGAGACCCAGTACTTC.